Presented here are 8 T cell receptor beta chains from one specimen sequenced in a study of CXCR3-negative and CXCR3-positive naive CD8 T cells. Points from the study as a whole: Hydrophobicity was higher for TRB CDR3s found in CXCR3-positive naive cells than in CXCR3-negative naive cells.

It was by 5' RACE with UMI labels that the TRB cDNA libraries were prepared. TCRdb reprocessed the 5' RACE reads and keeps a single row for each CDR3 protein, giving no DNA. In total, the table holds about 130,000 distinct CDR3 sequences. No antigen is known for these receptors. The sequenced sample consisted of naive CXCR3+ CD8+ T cells from blood. Subset here: CD45RO-CCR7+CD27+CD95- naive CD8+ T cells expressing CXCR3 (TNR3+). These receptors came from a human donor in good health. Some clones in this sample may be carry-over from other donors' samples.

The V and J genes are TRBV7-9 and TRBJ2-3; the D gene TCRdb calls, TRBD1, cannot be checked with no DNA. The V gene's germline CDR1 is SEHNR and CDR2 FQNEAQ (reference sequence). The CDR3 has 16 amino acids. CDR3 protein: CASSLFDAQVVDTQYF.

This sequence joins TRBV5-1 and TRBJ2-3; the D call from TCRdb, TRBD2, cannot be confirmed without DNA. Germline values: CDR1 SGHRS, CDR2 YFSETQ. This CDR3 spans 18 amino acids. Here the CDR3 reads CASSPGTSGLFGTDTQYF.

The chain's CDR3 is CASSPSRGIPGQYF. The V call is TRBV5-5, the J call TRBJ2-7; the TCRdb call, TRBD1, lacks DNA for checking. From germline, CDR1 is SGHKS and CDR2 YYEKEE (reference sequence). This CDR3 contains 14 residues.

The chain is built from TRBV6-2 or TRBV6-3 and TRBJ2-7; TCRdb outputs TRBD1, but without DNA this stays unchecked. The germline gives CDR1 MNHEY, CDR2 SVGEGT. The CDR3 has 16 residues. Here the CDR3 reads CASSLKPGQGVYEQYF.

The chain has TRBV29-1 and TRBJ1-1; the TCRdb call, TRBD1, lacks DNA for checking. The CDR3 runs to 13 residues. Germline V gives CDR1 SQVTM, CDR2 ANQGSEA. The CDR3 reads CSVDPTGTPEAFF.

The chain recombines TRBV4-3 with TRBJ1-4. The CDR3 is 15 residues long. Germline loops: CDR1 LGHNA, CDR2 YSLEER. The CDR3 is CASSQANGENEKLFF.

The chain has TRBV2 and TRBJ2-1. Germline lookup yields CDR1 SNHLY and CDR2 FYNNEI. The CDR3 contains 16 residues. CDR3 loop: CASSEAGQRPYNEQFF. Full variable domain (missing parts from reference TRBV2 and TRBJ2-1): EPEVTQTPSHQVTQMGQEVILRCVPISNHLYFYWYRQILGQKVEFLVSFYNNEISEKSEIFDDQFSVERPDGSNFTLKIRSTKLEDSAMYFCASSEAGQRPYNEQFFGPGTRLTVL.

This chain joins TRBV28 and TRBJ1-1; the D gene TCRdb calls, TRBD1, cannot be checked with no DNA. This CDR3 is 13 amino acids long. Germline V CDR1 and CDR2: MDHEN, SYDVKM. CDR3 region: CASSPDRMDEAFF.